The T cell receptor beta chain under discussion was sequenced for a study of blood T cell repertoires in COVID-19. Study overall: Material from acute and convalescent COVID-19 was sourced from the United States, Italy and Spain.

In the original analysis: Estimates of nucleated cell counts were drawn from the amplification of reference gene primers. The method was immunoSEQ multiplex PCR; TCRdb's version includes in-frame clones alone and lacks a portion of them. V, J and clone size were drawn from that table, and D and trimming were deduced from the DNA. The sample yields about 49,000 clones, around 65% seen once. Germline V gene sequence: CDR1 LGHNA, CDR2 YNFKEQ. The CDR3 has 17 residues. The V gene lost 3 bases and the J gene lost 2 bases, with 19 bases spanning the gap. The receptor was isolated from an older woman with acute or convalescent COVID-19. Source material: peripheral blood. The rearrangement links TRBV4-2 to TRBJ1-2; D might be TRBD1 (6 bases). In DNA form, the CDR3 reads TGTGCCAGCAGCCATCAATCCTCGGGACAAAGGAACTATGGCTACACCTTC. Its translation is CASSHQSSGQRNYGYTF.